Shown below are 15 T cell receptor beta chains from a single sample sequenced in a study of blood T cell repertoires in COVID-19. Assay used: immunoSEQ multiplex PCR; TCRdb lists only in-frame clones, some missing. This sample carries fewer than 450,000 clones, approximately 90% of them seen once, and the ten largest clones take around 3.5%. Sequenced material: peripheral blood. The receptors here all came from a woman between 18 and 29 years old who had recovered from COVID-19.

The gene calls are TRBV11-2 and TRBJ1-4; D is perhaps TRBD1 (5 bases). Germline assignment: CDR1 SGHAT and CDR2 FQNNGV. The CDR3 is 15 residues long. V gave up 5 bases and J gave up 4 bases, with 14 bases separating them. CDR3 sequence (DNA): TGTGCCAGCAGCCAGAGACAGATTTTTAATGAAAAACTGTTTTTT. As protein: CASSQRQIFNEKLFF.

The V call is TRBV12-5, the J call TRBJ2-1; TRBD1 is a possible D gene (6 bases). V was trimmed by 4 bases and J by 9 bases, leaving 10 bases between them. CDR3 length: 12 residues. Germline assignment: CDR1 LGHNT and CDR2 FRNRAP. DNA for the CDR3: TGTGCTAGTGGTTCCAGGACAGTTGAGCAGTTCTTC. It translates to CASGSRTVEQFF.

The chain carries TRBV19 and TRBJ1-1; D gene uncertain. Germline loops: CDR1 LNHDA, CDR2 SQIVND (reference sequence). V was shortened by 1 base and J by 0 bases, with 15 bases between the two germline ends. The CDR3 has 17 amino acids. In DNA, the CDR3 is TGTGCCAGTAGTATAGGTGGAGGGAAAAGAATGAACACTGAAGCTTTCTTT. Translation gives CASSIGGGKRMNTEAFF.

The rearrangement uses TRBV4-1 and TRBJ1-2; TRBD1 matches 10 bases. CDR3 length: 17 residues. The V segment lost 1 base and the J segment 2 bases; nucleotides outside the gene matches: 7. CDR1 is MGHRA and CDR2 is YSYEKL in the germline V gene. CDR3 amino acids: CASSQAPGQGMNYGYTF. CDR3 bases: TGCGCCAGCAGCCAAGCCCCGGGACAGGGGATGAACTATGGCTACACCTTC.

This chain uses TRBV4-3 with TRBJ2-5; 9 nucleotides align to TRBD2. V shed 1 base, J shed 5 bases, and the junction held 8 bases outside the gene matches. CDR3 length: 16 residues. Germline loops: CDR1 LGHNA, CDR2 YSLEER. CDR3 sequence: CASSQGYSGGGETQYF. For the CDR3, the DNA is TGCGCCAGCAGCCAAGGGTATAGCGGGGGTGGTGAGACCCAGTACTTC.

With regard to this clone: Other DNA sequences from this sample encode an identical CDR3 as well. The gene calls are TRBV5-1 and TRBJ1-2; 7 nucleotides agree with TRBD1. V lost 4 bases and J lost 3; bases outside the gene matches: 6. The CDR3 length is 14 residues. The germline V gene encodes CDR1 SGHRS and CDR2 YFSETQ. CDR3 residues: CASSLGGADYGYTF. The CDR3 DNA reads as TGCGCCAGCAGCCTAGGGGGCGCAGACTATGGCTACACCTTC.

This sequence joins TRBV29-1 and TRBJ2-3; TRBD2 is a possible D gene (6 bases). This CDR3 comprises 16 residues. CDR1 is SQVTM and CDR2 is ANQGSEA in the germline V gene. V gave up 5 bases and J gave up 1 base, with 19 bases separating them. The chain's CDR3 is CSVLGWGGVGTDTQYF. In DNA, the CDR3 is TGCAGCGTTCTCGGGTGGGGAGGCGTAGGCACAGATACGCAGTATTTT.

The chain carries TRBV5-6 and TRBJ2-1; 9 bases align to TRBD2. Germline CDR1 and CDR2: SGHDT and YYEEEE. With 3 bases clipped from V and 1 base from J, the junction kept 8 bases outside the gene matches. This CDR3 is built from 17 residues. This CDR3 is CASSSRGLAPSYNEQFF. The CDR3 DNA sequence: TGTGCCAGCAGCTCGCGGGGACTAGCCCCATCCTACAATGAGCAGTTCTTC. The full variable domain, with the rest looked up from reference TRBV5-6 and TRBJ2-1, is DAGVTQSPTHLIKTRGQQVTLRCSPKSGHDTVSWYQQALGQGPQFIFQYYEEEERQRGNFPDRFSGHQFPNYSSELNVNALLLGDSALYLCASSSRGLAPSYNEQFFGPGTRLTVL.

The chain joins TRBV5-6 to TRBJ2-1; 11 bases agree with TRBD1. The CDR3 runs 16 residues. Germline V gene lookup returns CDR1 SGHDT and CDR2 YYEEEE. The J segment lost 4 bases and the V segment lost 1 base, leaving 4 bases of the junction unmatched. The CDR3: CASSLLDRGLYNEQFF. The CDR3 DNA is TGTGCCAGCAGCTTGCTGGACAGGGGGCTTTACAATGAGCAGTTCTTC.

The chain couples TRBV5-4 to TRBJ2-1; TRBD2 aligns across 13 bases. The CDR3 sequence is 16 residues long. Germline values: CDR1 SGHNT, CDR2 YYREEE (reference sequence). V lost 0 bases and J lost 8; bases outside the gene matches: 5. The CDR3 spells CASSLGGLAGAHEQFF. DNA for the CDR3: TGTGCCAGCAGCTTGGGCGGACTAGCGGGAGCCCATGAGCAGTTCTTC. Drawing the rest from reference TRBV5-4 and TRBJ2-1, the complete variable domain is ETGVTQSPTHLIKTRGQQVTLRCSSQSGHNTVSWYQQALGQGPQFIFQYYREEENGRGNFPPRFSGLQFPNYSSELNVNALELDDSALYLCASSLGGLAGAHEQFFGPGTRLTVL.

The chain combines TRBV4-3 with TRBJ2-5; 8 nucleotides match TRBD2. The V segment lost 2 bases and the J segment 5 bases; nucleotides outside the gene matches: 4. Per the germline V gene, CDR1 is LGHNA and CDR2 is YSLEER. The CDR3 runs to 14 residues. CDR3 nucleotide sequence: TGCGCCAGCAGCCAATCGCCGGGAGGGGAGACCCAGTACTTC. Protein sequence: CASSQSPGGETQYF.

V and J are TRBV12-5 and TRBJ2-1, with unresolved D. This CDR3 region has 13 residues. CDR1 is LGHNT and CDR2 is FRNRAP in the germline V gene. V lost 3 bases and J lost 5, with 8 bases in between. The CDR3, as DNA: TGTGCTAGTGGTTTAGTTAGCCACAATGAGCAGTTCTTC. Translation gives CASGLVSHNEQFF.

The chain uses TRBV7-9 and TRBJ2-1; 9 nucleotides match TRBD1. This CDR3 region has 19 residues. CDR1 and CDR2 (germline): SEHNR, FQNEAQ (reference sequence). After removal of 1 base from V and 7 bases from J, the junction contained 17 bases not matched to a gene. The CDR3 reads CASSLVGTGSKVLRNEQFF. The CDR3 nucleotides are TGTGCCAGCAGCTTAGTGGGGACAGGGTCCAAAGTTCTTAGGAATGAGCAGTTCTTC.

The CDR3 DNA sequence: TGCGCCAGCAGCTCGTACTACGGACAGGGCACAGATACGCAGTATTTT. Translation gives CASSSYYGQGTDTQYF. The chain uses TRBV5-1 and TRBJ2-3; 7 bases match TRBD1. This CDR3 contains 16 residues. V trimming: 3 bases; J trimming: 1 base; junction bases outside the gene matches: 8. CDR1 and CDR2 (germline): SGHRS, YFSETQ.

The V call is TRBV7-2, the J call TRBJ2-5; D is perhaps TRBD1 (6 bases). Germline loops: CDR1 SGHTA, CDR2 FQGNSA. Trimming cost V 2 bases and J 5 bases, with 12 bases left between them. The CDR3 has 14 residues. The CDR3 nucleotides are TGTGCCAGCAGCTTAAACAGGGCTGGCGAGACCCAGTACTTC. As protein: CASSLNRAGETQYF.